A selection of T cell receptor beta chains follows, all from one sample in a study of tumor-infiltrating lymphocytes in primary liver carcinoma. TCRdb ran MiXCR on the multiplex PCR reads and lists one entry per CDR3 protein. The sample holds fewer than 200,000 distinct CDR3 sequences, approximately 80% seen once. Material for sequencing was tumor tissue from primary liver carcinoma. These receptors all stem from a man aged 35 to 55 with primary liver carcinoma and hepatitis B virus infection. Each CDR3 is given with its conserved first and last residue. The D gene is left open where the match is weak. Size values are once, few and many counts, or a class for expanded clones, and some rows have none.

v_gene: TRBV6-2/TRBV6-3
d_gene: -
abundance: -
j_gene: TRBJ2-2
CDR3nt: TGTACCAGCAGTTGGGCAGCCTCGAACACCGGGGAGCTGCTTTTT
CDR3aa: CTSSWAASNTGELLF

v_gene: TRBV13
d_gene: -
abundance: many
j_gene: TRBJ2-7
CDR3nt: TGTGCCAGCAGCCCCCGAGGGGGCGAGCAGTACTTC
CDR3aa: CASSPRGGEQYF

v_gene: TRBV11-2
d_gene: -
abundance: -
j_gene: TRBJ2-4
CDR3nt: TGTGCCAGCGCCACTTCGGCGGTAGCCAAAAACATTCAATATTTC
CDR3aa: CASATSAVAKNIQYF

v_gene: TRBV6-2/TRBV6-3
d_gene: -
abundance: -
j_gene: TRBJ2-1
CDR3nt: TGCGCCAACACGAAAAAGGCGGGAATCTACAATGAGCAGTTCTTC
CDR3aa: CANTKKAGIYNEQFF

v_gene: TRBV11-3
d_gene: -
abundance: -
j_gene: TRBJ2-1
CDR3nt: TGTGCCAGCAACTTAGGCGGCTCGAACAATCAGCAGTTCTTC
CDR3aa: CASNLGGSNNQQFF

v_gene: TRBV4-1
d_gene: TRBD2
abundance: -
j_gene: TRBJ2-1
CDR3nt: TGCGCCAGCAGCCCCGAACTAGCGGGGGAATACAATGAGCAGTTATTC
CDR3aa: CASSPELAGEYNEQLF

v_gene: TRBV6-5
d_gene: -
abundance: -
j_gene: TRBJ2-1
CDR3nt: TGTGTCAGCACCCGAGCAGGAGGGCCATACAATGAGCAGTTCTTC
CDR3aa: CVSTRAGGPYNEQFF

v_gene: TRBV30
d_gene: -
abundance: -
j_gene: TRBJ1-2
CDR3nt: TGTGCCTGGAGCAACGACGCTGTGGGCCCCTATGGCTACACTTTC
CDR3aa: CAWSNDAVGPYGYTF

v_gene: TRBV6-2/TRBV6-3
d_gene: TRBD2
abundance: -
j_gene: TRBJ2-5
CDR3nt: TGTGCCAGCAGTTACCAAGCGGGGGGCTGGGACCACGAGACCCAGTATTTC
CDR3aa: CASSYQAGGWDHETQYF

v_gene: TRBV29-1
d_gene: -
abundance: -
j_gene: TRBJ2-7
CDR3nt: TGCATCGCCTTGATATCTGGGACCGGCACTCCCTACGAGCAGTACTTC
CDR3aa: CIALISGTGTPYEQYF

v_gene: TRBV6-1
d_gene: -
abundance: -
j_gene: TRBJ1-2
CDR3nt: TGTGCCAGCCGTATCTGGACAGAAGGTGGCTACACCTTC
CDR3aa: CASRIWTEGGYTF

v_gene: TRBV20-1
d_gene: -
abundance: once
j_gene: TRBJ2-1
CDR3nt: TGCAGTGCTAGAGCCCCGTCCCCCGGCTCCTACAATGAGCAGTTCTTC
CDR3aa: CSARAPSPGSYNEQFF

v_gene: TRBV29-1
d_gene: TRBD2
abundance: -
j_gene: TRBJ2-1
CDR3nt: TGCAGCGGGCAACGACTAGCGGGAGTAGGTGAGCAGTTCTTT
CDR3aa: CSGQRLAGVGEQFF

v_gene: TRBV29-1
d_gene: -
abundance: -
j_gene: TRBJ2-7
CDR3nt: TGCTGCGTTGAAGCTCGGGGCCGGGACTCCTGCGAGCAGTACTTC
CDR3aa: CCVEARGRDSCEQYF

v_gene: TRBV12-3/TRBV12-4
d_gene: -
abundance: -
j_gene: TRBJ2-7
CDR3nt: TGTGCCAACAGTCTCGGGACTGGGGACGTGCAGTACTTC
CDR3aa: CANSLGTGDVQYF

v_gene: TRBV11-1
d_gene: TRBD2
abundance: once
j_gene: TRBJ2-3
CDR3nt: TGTGCCAGCAGGTTAGCGGGAGGAGGCACAGACACGCAGTATTTT
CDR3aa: CASRLAGGGTDTQYF

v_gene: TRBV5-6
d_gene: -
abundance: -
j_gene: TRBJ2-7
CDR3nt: TGTGCCAGCAGTCGGACATGGATCGGGTCCTACGAACGGTACTTC
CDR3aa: CASSRTWIGSYERYF

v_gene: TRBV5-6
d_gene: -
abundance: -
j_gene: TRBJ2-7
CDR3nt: TGTGCCAGTAGCGACGCGGGACAGCTACTCTACGAGCAGTACTTC
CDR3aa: CASSDAGQLLYEQYF

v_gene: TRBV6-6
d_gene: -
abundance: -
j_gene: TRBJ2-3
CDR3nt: TGTGCCAGCAGTCCCAGGGACACAAATACGCAGTATTTT
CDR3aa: CASSPRDTNTQYF

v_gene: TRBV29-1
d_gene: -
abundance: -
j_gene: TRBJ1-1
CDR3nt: TGCAGCGTTTCCGCAGAGAGGGGTATGAACACTGAAGCTTTCTTT
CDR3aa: CSVSAERGMNTEAFF

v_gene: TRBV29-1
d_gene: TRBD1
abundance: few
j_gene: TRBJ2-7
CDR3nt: TGCAGTATTGGCGACAGGGACGAGCAGTACTTC
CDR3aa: CSIGDRDEQYF

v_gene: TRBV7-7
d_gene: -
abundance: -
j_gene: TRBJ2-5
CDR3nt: TGTGCTAGCAGCTTAGACTTTGGAGAGACCCAGTACTTC
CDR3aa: CASSLDFGETQYF

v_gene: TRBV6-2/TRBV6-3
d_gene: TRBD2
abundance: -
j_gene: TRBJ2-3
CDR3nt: TGTGCCAGCAGTTACGACAAGGCGGGAGTATGTCATACGCAGTATTTT
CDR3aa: CASSYDKAGVCHTQYF

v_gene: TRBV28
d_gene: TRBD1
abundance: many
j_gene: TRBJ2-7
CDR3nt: TGTGCCAGCAGCCCCCCCGGACAGGGTCAAAGGGGCGAGCAGTACTTC
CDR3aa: CASSPPGQGQRGEQYF

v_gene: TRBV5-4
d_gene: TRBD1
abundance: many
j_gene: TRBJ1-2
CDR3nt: TGTGCCAGCAGGGGGACAGGGGGGCTCGACTATGGCTACACCTTC
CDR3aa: CASRGTGGLDYGYTF

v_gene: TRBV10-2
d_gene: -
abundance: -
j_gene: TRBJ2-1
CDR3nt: TGCGCCAGCGGTGAGTCCAGGACTACCTACAATGAGCAGTTCTTC
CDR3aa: CASGESRTTYNEQFF

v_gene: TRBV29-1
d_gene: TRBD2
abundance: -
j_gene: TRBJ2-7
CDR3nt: TGCAGTGTTGAAGATGGTCCAGCGGGGTCCTACGAGCAGTACTTC
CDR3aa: CSVEDGPAGSYEQYF

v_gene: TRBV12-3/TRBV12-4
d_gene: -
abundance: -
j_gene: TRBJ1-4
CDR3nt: TGTGCCAGCAGTTTTGCAGGGACTGAAAGACTGTTTTTT
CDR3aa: CASSFAGTERLFF

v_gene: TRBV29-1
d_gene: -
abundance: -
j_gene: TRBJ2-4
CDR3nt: TGCAGCGTTGAAGAACCCGGTCGTATTATTCAGTACTTC
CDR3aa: CSVEEPGRIIQYF

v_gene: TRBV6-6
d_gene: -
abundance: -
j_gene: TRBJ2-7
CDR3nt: TGTGCCAGCATCCCTGAAAGAGGACATGGCAACTCCTACGAGCAGTACTTC
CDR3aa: CASIPERGHGNSYEQYF

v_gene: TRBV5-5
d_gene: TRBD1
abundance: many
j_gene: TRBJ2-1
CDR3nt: TGTGCCAGCAGCTCCGGACAGGGTCTATACAATGAGCAGTTCTTC
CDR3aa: CASSSGQGLYNEQFF

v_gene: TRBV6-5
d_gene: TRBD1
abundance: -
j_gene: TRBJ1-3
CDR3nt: TGCGCCAGCAGTAGACAGGGCTCCTCTGGAAACACCGTATATTTT
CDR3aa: CASSRQGSSGNTVYF

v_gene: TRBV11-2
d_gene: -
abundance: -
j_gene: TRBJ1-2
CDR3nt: TGTGCCAGCAGCTTAGAGGAAGGAAGGGTTATCCTGGACTACACCTTC
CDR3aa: CASSLEEGRVILDYTF

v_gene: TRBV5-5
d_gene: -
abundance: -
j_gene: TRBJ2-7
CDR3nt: TGTGCCAGCAGCTTGTACGGCCAAGAGACCCAGAATTTC
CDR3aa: CASSLYGQETQNF

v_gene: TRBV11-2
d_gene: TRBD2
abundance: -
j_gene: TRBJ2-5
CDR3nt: TGTGCCATCAGCCCTAGCTCAATCCAGGGTACTGGGCGGGAGAACCAGTGCTTC
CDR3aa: CAISPSSIQGTGRENQCF

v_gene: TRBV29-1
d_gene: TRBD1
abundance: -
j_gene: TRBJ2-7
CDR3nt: TGCAGCGTCGGGTGGCTAGGGGGCAGTATGTACGAGCAGTACTTC
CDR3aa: CSVGWLGGSMYEQYF

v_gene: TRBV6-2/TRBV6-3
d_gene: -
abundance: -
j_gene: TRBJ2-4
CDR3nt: TGTGCCAGCAACCACTTTACTGAGGGGGTGAAAAACATTCAGTACTTC
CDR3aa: CASNHFTEGVKNIQYF

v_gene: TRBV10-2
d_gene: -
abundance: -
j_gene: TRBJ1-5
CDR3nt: TGCGCCAACAGTGAGTTCGACCGGGGAGGGAATCAGCCCCAGCATTTT
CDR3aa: CANSEFDRGGNQPQHF

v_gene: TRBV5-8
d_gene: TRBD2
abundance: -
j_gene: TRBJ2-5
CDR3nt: TGTACAAGCAGCTTCGGGACTAGCGGAGAGACCCAGTACTTC
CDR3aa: CTSSFGTSGETQYF

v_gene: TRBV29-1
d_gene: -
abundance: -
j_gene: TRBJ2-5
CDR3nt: TGCTGCGTGCCACAGGGACGGACGACCCAGTACTTC
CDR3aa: CCVPQGRTTQYF

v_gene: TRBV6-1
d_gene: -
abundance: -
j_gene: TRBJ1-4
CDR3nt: TGTGTCAGCAGCGAAGTCGGTCAGGGGATTAATGAAAAACTGTTTTTT
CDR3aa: CVSSEVGQGINEKLFF

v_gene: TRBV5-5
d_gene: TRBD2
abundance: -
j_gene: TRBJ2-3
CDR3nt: TGTGTCAGCAGCTTGACACGGGGGGGGACAGATACGCAGTATTTT
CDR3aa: CVSSLTRGGTDTQYF

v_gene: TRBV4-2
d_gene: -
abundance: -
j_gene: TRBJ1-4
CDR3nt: TGTGCCAGCAGCCAACAGGCGGCAGGGGCCAATCAAAAACTGTTATTT
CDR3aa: CASSQQAAGANQKLLF

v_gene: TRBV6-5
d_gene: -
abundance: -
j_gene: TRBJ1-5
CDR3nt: TGTGCCAACAATGACCCCAATCAGCCCCAGCATTTT
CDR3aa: CANNDPNQPQHF

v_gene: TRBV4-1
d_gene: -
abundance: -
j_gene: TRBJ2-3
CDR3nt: TGCGCCAGTAGCCAAAACGAAGGCACAGATACGCAGTATTTT
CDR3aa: CASSQNEGTDTQYF

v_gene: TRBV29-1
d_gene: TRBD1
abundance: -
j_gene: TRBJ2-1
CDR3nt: TGCAGCGTTGGCACAGGGGGATACAATAAGCAGTTCTTC
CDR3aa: CSVGTGGYNKQFF

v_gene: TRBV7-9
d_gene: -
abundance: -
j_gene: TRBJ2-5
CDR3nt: TGTGCCAACAGCTTAGAGCCCCTGGAAAACCAGTACTTC
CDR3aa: CANSLEPLENQYF

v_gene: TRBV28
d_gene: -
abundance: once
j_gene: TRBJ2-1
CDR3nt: TGTGCCAGCAGAACGGACTTAAGATCGAGTAATGAGCAGTTCTTC
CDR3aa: CASRTDLRSSNEQFF

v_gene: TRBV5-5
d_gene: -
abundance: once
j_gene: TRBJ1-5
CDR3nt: TGTGCCAGCAGTATGGCAAGGGCCCCAAATCAGCCCCAGCATTTT
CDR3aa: CASSMARAPNQPQHF

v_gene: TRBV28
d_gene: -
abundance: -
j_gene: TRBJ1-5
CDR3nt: TGTGCCAACCGCCTAGGGATAACGGGGCTTAGCAATCAACCCCAGCATTTT
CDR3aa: CANRLGITGLSNQPQHF

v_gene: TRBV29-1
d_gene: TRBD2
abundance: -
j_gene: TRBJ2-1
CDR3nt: TGTAGCGTTAGGACTAGCGGGAGAGGATTTTTGAATGAGCAGTTCTTC
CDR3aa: CSVRTSGRGFLNEQFF

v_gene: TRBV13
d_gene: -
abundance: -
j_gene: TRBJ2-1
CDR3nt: TGTGCCATCAGCTTTTTCAGGGGTACTCATTACAATGAGCAGATCTTC
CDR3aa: CAISFFRGTHYNEQIF

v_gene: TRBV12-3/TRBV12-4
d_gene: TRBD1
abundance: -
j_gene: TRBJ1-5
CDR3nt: TGTGACAGCAGTCCTGACAGGGGGCGAGAACAGCCCCAACATTTT
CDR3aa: CDSSPDRGREQPQHF

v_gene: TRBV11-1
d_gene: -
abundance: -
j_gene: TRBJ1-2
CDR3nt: TGTGCCAGCAGCTTAGCTCTCCAAGGCGGAGGCTACACTTTC
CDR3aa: CASSLALQGGGYTF

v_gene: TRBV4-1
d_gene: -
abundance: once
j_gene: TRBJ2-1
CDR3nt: TGTGCCAGCAGTCCCGAAAGGGGGGCGAGCTCCTACCATGAGCAGTTCTTC
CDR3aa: CASSPERGASSYHEQFF

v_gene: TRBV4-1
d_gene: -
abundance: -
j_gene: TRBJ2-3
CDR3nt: TGCGCCAGCATCCACCAGTCAGATACGCAATATTTT
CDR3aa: CASIHQSDTQYF

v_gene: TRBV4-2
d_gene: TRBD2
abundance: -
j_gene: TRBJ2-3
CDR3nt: TGTGCCAGCAGCCAGGATGGTAGCGGGAGATCAGATACGCGGTATTTT
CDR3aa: CASSQDGSGRSDTRYF

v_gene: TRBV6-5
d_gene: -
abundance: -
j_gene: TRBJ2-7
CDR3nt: TGTGCCAGCAGCCGCCGGAGGCCGCCGTCCTACGAGCAGTATTTC
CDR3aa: CASSRRRPPSYEQYF

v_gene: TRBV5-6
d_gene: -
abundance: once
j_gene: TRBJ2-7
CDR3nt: TGTGCCAACAGCTTGTCGGAGGTAGCTGGCACCTACGAGCAGTACTTC
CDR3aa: CANSLSEVAGTYEQYF

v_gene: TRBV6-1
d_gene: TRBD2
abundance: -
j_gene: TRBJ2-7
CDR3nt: TGTATCAGCAGCCGGGACGGGACTAGCAGCTACGAGCAGTACTTT
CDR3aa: CISSRDGTSSYEQYF